The present entry profiles one T cell receptor (beta chain) with its context. Its antigen is unidentified. The sample belongs to a study of follicular helper T cells after annual influenza vaccination. Study-wide background: For some subjects, blood spans the 2013-2014, 2014-2015 and 2015-2016 annual vaccinations.

Trimming took off 9 bases at V and 8 bases at J, with 19 bases between the two ends. CDR3 length: 13 residues. Germline V gene sequence: CDR1 MDHEN, CDR2 SYDVKM. The time point here: 2014-2015 season, pre-vaccination. Using immunoSEQ multiplex PCR, the repertoire was profiled, and TCRdb retains in-frame clones only, with some absent. The sample has about 14,000 clones, 84% seen once. Points from the study as a whole: Undersampling of the much larger non-cTfh compartments could not be excluded for influenza clone enrichment.

Sequences were derived from CXCR5- memory CD4+ T cells sorted from blood, sampled on the day of influenza vaccination. The sequence was collected from an adult who received the influenza vaccine. V gene TRBV28 combines with J gene TRBJ1-2, with unresolved D. The CDR3 region is CASWFYRSRGYTF. The CDR3 DNA reads as TGTGCCAGTTGGTTTTACCGGAGTAGGGGCTACACCTTC.